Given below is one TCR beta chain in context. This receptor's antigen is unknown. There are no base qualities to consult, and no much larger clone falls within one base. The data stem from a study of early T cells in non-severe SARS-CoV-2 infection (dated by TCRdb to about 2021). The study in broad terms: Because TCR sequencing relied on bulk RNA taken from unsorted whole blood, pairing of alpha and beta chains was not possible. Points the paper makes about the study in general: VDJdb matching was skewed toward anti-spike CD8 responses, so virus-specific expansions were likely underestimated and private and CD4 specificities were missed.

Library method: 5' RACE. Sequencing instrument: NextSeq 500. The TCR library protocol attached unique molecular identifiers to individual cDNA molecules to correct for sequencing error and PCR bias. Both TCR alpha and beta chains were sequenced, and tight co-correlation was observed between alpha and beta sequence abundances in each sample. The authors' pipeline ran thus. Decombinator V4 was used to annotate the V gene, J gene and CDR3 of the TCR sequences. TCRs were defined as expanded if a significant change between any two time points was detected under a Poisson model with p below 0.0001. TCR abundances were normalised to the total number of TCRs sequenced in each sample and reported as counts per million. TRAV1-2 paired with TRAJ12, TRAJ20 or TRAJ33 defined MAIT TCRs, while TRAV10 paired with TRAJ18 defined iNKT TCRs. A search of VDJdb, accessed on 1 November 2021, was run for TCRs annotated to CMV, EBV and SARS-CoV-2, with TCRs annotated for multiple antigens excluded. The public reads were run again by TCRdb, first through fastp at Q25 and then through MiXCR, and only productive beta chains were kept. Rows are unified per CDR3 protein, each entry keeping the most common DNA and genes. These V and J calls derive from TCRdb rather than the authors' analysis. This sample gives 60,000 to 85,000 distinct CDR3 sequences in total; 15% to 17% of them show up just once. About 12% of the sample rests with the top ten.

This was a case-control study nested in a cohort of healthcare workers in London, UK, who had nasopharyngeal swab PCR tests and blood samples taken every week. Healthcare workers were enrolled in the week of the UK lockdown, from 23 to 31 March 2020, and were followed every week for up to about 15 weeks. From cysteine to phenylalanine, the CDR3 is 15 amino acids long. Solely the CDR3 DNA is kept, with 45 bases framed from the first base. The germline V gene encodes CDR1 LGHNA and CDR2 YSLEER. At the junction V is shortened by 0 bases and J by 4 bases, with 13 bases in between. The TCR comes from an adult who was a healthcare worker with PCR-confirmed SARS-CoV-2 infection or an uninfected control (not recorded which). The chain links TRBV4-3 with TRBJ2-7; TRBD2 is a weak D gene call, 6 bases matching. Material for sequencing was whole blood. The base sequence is TGCGCCAGCAGCCAAGATTGGCGGGGACCTTACGAGCAGTACTTC. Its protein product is CASSQDWRGPYEQYF.